Below are 3 T cell receptor beta chains sequenced from a single sample in a study of blood T cell repertoires in COVID-19. Clones were read by immunoSEQ multiplex PCR, and TCRdb kept only the in-frame ones, dropping some. There are 150,000 or so clones in the sample; over 80% occur only once, and under 3.5% lies in the top ten. The sequenced material came from peripheral blood. The receptors were sampled from a woman aged 60 to 75 with acute or convalescent COVID-19.

The chain carries TRBV5-1 and TRBJ1-2; 8 bases agree with TRBD1. V shed 0 bases and J 8 bases; nucleotides not matched to a gene: 3. The CDR3 contains 13 residues. Germline V gives CDR1 SGHRS, CDR2 YFSETQ. This CDR3 is CASSLEGTGGYTF. CDR3 DNA: TGCGCCAGCAGCTTGGAAGGGACAGGCGGCTACACCTTC. The full variable domain, with the rest looked up from reference TRBV5-1 and TRBJ1-2, is KAGVTQTPRYLIKTRGQQVTLSCSPISGHRSVSWYQQTPGQGLQFLFEYFSETQRNKGNFPGRFSGRQFSNSRSEMNVSTLELGDSALYLCASSLEGTGGYTFGSGTRLTVV.

This chain joins TRBV5-1 and TRBJ1-3; 7 bases agree with TRBD1. Germline values: CDR1 SGHRS, CDR2 YFSETQ. Losses at the gene ends were 3 bases for V and 0 bases for J; bases not matched to a gene: 9. CDR3 length: 17 amino acids. In nucleotides, the CDR3 is TGCGCCAGCAGCTCTGCCGGGACAGACGCCTCTGGAAACACCATATATTTT. The encoded protein is CASSSAGTDASGNTIYF.

This chain links TRBV4-3 with TRBJ1-4, with 7 bases fitting TRBD1. Losses at the gene ends were 1 base for V and 3 bases for J; bases not matched to a gene: 2. The CDR3 loop spans 15 amino acids. Germline CDR1 reads LGHNA; CDR2 reads YSLEER. The CDR3 DNA reads TGCGCCAGCAGCCAAGGCAGGGGGGCTAATGAAAAACTGTTTTTT. Its protein is CASSQGRGANEKLFF.